A single sample gave rise to the 21 T cell receptor beta chains below, sequenced in a study of blood T cell repertoires in COVID-19. Sequenced by immunoSEQ multiplex PCR; TCRdb stores in-frame clones only, minus some. The sample holds about 300,000 clones, around nine tenths seen once. The sample comprised peripheral blood. All receptors derive from a young woman with COVID-19, enrolled during active disease.

This rearrangement joins TRBV15 to TRBJ2-1, with D hard to call. V was trimmed by 0 bases and J by 10 bases, leaving 16 bases between them. CDR3 size: 15 residues. In germline, CDR1 is LNHNV, CDR2 YYDKDF (reference sequence). CDR3 sequence (DNA): TGTGCCACCAGCAGAGATCTAGAGAGCGTACGGGAGCAGTTCTTC. It specifies CATSRDLESVREQFF.

The chain has TRBV5-1 and TRBJ1-1, with TRBD1 matching 7 bases. V gave up 4 bases and J gave up 1 base; unmatched junction bases: 13. The CDR3 is made up of 17 amino acids. Germline V gene sequence: CDR1 SGHRS, CDR2 YFSETQ. The CDR3: CASSARKATGTNTEAFF. In DNA form, the CDR3 reads TGCGCCAGCAGCGCCCGGAAAGCGACAGGGACGAACACTGAAGCTTTCTTT.

The count of this clone is one. The chain links TRBV30 to TRBJ1-4; 7 bases map to TRBD1. V dropped 4 bases and J dropped 0; count of bases not matched to a gene: 5. The CDR3 runs to 15 residues. Looked up from germline, CDR1 is GTSNPN and CDR2 is SVGIG (reference sequence). The CDR3 nucleotides read TGTGCCTGGAAGCGCGGGACAGCAACTAATGAAAAACTGTTTTTT. The encoded protein is CAWKRGTATNEKLFF.

V gene TRBV2 combines with J gene TRBJ2-7; D is undetermined. The CDR3 totals 11 residues. V lost 4 bases to trimming and J lost 3 bases, with 4 bases between them. The germline CDR1 and CDR2 sequences are SNHLY and FYNNEI. CDR3 residues: CASSVRYEQYF. CDR3 DNA: TGTGCCAGCAGTGTGCGCTACGAGCAGTACTTC.

This clone came up a few times. The chain is built from TRBV3-1 (or the pseudogene TRBV3-2) and TRBJ1-6, with D possibly being TRBD1 (5 bases). CDR3 size: 16 residues. CDR1 is LGHDT and CDR2 is YNNKEL in the germline V gene (reference sequence). V lost 1 base to trimming and J lost 8 bases, with 15 bases between them. CDR3 sequence: CASSQGPQGGDSPLHF. The CDR3, as DNA: TGTGCCAGCAGCCAAGGACCCCAGGGTGGGGATTCACCCCTCCACTTT.

J is TRBJ1-1 and V is TRBV7-8, with D uncertain. The CDR3 is 14 residues long. V lost 5 bases to trimming and J lost 3 bases, with 13 bases between them. CDR1 is SGHVS and CDR2 is FQNEAQ in the germline V gene. Here the CDR3 reads CASSPLGGYTEAFF. CDR3 in DNA: TGTGCCAGCAGCCCACTGGGAGGGTACACTGAAGCTTTCTTT.

The chain links TRBV19 to TRBJ2-4, with unresolved D. V was trimmed by 4 bases and J by 8 bases, leaving 12 bases between them. In germline, CDR1 is LNHDA, CDR2 SQIVND (reference sequence). This CDR3 is 13 amino acids long. The CDR3 sequence is CASSTVGGDIQYF. The CDR3 DNA sequence: TGTGCCAGTAGTACGGTGGGTGGAGACATTCAGTACTTC.

This clone was recorded a few times. This sequence joins TRBV14 and TRBJ1-1, with a tentative D call TRBD1 (5 bases). CDR1 and CDR2 (germline): SGHDN, FVKESK. This CDR3 has 13 residues. The V gene lost 2 bases and the J gene lost 6 bases, with 10 bases spanning the gap. CDR3 DNA: TGTGCCAGCAGCCAAATGAAGGGGTCTGAAGCTTTCTTT. Protein: CASSQMKGSEAFF.

This clone was seen only once. V is TRBV19 and J is TRBJ1-5; D possibly corresponds to TRBD1 (6 bases). The V end lost 7 bases, the J end lost 7 bases, and 11 bases lay between the germline ends. The CDR3 spans 12 residues. Germline V gene sequence: CDR1 LNHDA, CDR2 SQIVND (reference sequence). The CDR3 DNA follows: TGTGCCAGTAACACAGGGATCCAGCCCCAGCATTTT. Protein: CASNTGIQPQHF.

The chain couples TRBV6-5 to TRBJ1-3, with no clear D. The CDR3 length is 15 residues. Germline lookup yields CDR1 MNHEY and CDR2 SVGAGI. V shed 4 bases and J shed 4 bases, with 14 bases lying between them. CDR3: CASSLEGAWGNTIYF. CDR3 coding DNA: TGTGCCAGCAGTTTAGAGGGCGCGTGGGGAAACACCATATATTTT.

The chain is built from TRBV7-9 and TRBJ1-6; 8 bases are a match to TRBD1. Germline trimming cut 6 bases from V and 6 bases from J; bases unmatched to any gene: 10. Germline CDR1 reads SEHNR; CDR2 reads FQNEAQ (reference sequence). This CDR3 contains 16 residues. This chain's CDR3 is CASRSSGDRGNSPLHF. The DNA of the CDR3 is TGTGCCAGCAGGAGTTCCGGAGACAGGGGTAATTCACCCCTCCACTTT.

V and J are TRBV4-1 and TRBJ2-1; 10 bases match TRBD2. After removal of 5 bases from V and 4 bases from J, the junction contained 14 bases not matched to a gene. The length of the CDR3 is 18 residues. Per the germline V gene, CDR1 is MGHRA and CDR2 is YSYEKL. The CDR3 spells CASSTPSGGAGLYNEQFF. CDR3 DNA: TGCGCCAGCAGCACCCCCAGCGGGGGGGCCGGATTATACAATGAGCAGTTCTTC.

The chain couples TRBV19 to TRBJ1-1, with 8 nucleotides matching TRBD1. The trim removed 4 bases at V and 3 bases at J, leaving 10 bases unmatched. The CDR3 is made up of 16 amino acids. Germline CDR1 and CDR2: LNHDA and SQIVND (reference sequence). The CDR3 region is CASSSLTGDLDTEAFF. For the CDR3, the DNA is TGTGCCAGTAGTAGCCTGACAGGGGACTTGGACACTGAAGCTTTCTTT.

J is TRBJ2-7 and V is TRBV5-1, with 13 bases fitting TRBD2. This CDR3 spans 17 amino acids. Germline V gene data show CDR1 as SGHRS and CDR2 as YFSETQ. V was pared by 4 bases and J by 0 bases, with 7 bases of the junction left unmatched. The DNA of the CDR3 is TGCGCCAGCAGCGACCCACTAGCGGGGGGGCTCTCCTACGAGCAGTACTTC. The encoded protein is CASSDPLAGGLSYEQYF.

This chain links TRBV19 with TRBJ2-2; 7 bases match TRBD1. Germline V gene lookup returns CDR1 LNHDA and CDR2 SQIVND (reference sequence). The ends lost 4 bases at V and 6 bases at J; junction bases unmatched: 8. This CDR3 has 15 residues. CDR3 bases: TGTGCCAGTAGTACCCCCCCGACAGGGTCCGGGGAGCTGTTTTTT. It specifies CASSTPPTGSGELFF.

V usage is TRBV19 and J usage is TRBJ2-5; maybe TRBD1 (6 bases). Between the trimmed V and J ends, which lost 8 bases and 1 base, there was a span of 8 bases. Germline loops: CDR1 LNHDA, CDR2 SQIVND (reference sequence). CDR3 size: 12 residues. The DNA for the CDR3 is TGTGCCAGTGGCAGGGGCCAAGAGACCCAGTACTTC. Its translation is CASGRGQETQYF. The variable domain in full, completed from reference TRBV19 and TRBJ2-5, reads DGGITQSPKYLFRKEGQNVTLSCEQNLNHDAMYWYRQDPGQGLRLIYYSQIVNDFQKGDIAEGYSVSREKKESFPLTVTSAQKNPTAFYLCASGRGQETQYFGPGTRLLVL.

DNA for the CDR3: TGCGCCAGCAGCGTGACAGGGACCAGCAATCAGCCCCAGCATTTT. Its protein product is CASSVTGTSNQPQHF. The chain recombines TRBV5-1 with TRBJ1-5, with 7 bases fitting TRBD1. J lost 1 base, V lost 4 bases, and 5 bases had no gene match. In germline, CDR1 is SGHRS, CDR2 YFSETQ. The CDR3 is 15 residues long.

The chain carries TRBV5-5 and TRBJ1-6; no reliable D call. V was pared by 3 bases and J by 10 bases, with 14 bases between. The germline V gene encodes CDR1 SGHKS and CDR2 YYEKEE (reference sequence). The CDR3 consists of 14 residues. The CDR3 coding sequence is TGTGCCAGCAGCTCCGCCCGAGGATCCTCACCCCTCCACTTT. Amino acid sequence: CASSSARGSSPLHF.

The chain employs TRBV9 and TRBJ2-3; possibly TRBD1 for D (6 bases). Germline CDR1 and CDR2: SGDLS and YYNGEE. The ends were cut back, 4 bases at V and 0 bases at J, with 18 bases in the middle. The CDR3 covers 17 residues. The CDR3 spells CASSLKPRGSSTDTQYF. The DNA for the CDR3 is TGTGCCAGCAGCCTCAAACCTAGGGGGTCTAGCACAGATACGCAGTATTTT.

The chain combines TRBV5-5 with TRBJ1-2; unclear D gene. V was shortened by 2 bases and J by 4 bases, with 12 bases between the two germline ends. This CDR3 is 14 amino acids long. Looked up from germline, CDR1 is SGHKS and CDR2 is YYEKEE (reference sequence). CDR3 in amino acids: CASSLSDTLYGYTF. The CDR3 coding sequence is TGTGCCAGCAGCTTAAGTGACACGCTCTATGGCTACACCTTC.

J is TRBJ1-2 and V is TRBV18, with 9 bases fitting TRBD1. CDR3 size: 15 residues. CDR1 and CDR2 from the germline V gene are KGHSH and LQKENI. V lost 5 bases to trimming and J lost 8 bases; unmatched junction nucleotides: 12. For the CDR3, the DNA is TGTGCCAGCTCATCACTTCGGGACAGGGCCAACGGCTACACCTTC. Its translation: CASSSLRDRANGYTF.